Shown below are 29 T cell receptor beta chains from a single sample sequenced in a study of T-cell reconstitution after alpha-beta-depleted transplantation in children. A TCRbeta library incorporating unique molecular identifiers was prepared. TCRdb reprocessed the PCR reads via MiXCR and lists one record per CDR3 protein. The sample consists of around 92,000 distinct CDR3 sequences, more than 10% of them appearing once. The sequenced sample was PBMCs from the stem cell graft donor, obtained from the stem cell graft. The receptor set was obtained from a human donor who donated a stem cell graft to a child with inherited bone marrow failure.

The chain has TRBV4-2 and TRBJ1-2; D is ambiguous. The germline V gene encodes CDR1 LGHNA and CDR2 YNFKEQ. Trimming left V 10 bases short and J 4 bases short, with 16 bases between. CDR3 length: 13 residues. In nucleotides, the CDR3 is TGTGCCATGGGCCCCGGACTCCCCTATGGCTACACCTTC. This gives the protein CAMGPGLPYGYTF.

This clonotype was recorded at least ten times. The rearrangement uses TRBV7-2 and TRBJ1-5; weak D call: TRBD1 (5 bases). CDR3 length: 13 amino acids. Germline CDR1 reads SGHTA; CDR2 reads FQGNSA. Between the trimmed V and J ends, which lost 5 bases and 3 bases, there was a span of 8 bases. CDR3 sequence: CASSRDPNQPQHF. The CDR3 DNA reads TGTGCCAGCAGCCGGGACCCCAATCAGCCCCAGCATTTT.

This clonotype came up many times. The chain couples TRBV15 to TRBJ2-2; 7 nucleotides align to TRBD2. Germline values: CDR1 LNHNV, CDR2 YYDKDF (reference sequence). The CDR3 contains 14 residues. J was trimmed by 5 bases and V by 5 bases; bases with no gene match: 5. CDR3 in amino acids: CATSVRAGTGELFF. In DNA, the CDR3 is TGTGCCACCAGCGTACGAGCGGGGACCGGGGAGCTGTTTTTT. The full variable domain, rest sourced from reference TRBV15 and TRBJ2-2, is DAMVIQNPRYQVTQFGKPVTLSCSQTLNHNVMYWYQQKSSQAPKLLFHYYDKDFNNEADTPDNFQSRRPNTSFCFLDIRSPGLGDTAMYLCATSVRAGTGELFFGEGSRLTVL.

This clonotype was picked up many times. The V gene is TRBV9, the J gene TRBJ2-7; TRBD2 matches at 10 bases. CDR1 and CDR2 (germline): SGDLS, YYNGEE. With V trimmed by 4 bases and J by 3 bases, 7 bases remained unmatched. This CDR3 spans 15 amino acids. In DNA form, the CDR3 reads TGTGCCAGCAGCTCTAGCGGGAGCTCCCGCTACGAGCAGTACTTC. It specifies CASSSSGSSRYEQYF.

This clonotype was seen repeatedly, ten times or more. The chain has TRBV7-2 and TRBJ2-2; 8 bases fit TRBD1. CDR1 is SGHTA, CDR2 FQGNSA, per germline. With 1 base clipped from V and 6 bases from J, the junction kept 4 bases outside the gene matches. The CDR3 has 15 amino acids. The CDR3 sequence: CASSLGTGSAGELFF. The CDR3 DNA follows: TGTGCCAGCAGCTTAGGGACAGGGTCGGCCGGGGAGCTGTTTTTT.

This clonotype occurred many times. The chain links TRBV7-2 to TRBJ2-1; D is unclear. Deletions cut 1 base from V and 4 bases from J, with 11 bases between. In germline, CDR1 is SGHTA, CDR2 FQGNSA. The CDR3 is made up of 15 amino acids. This CDR3 is CASSLEFGPYNEQFF. Written as DNA, the CDR3 is TGTGCCAGCAGCTTAGAGTTCGGTCCTTACAATGAGCAGTTCTTC.

The chain carries TRBV4-2 and TRBJ2-7; the D call may be TRBD1 or TRBD2 (5 bases each). The germline V gene encodes CDR1 LGHNA and CDR2 YNFKEQ. V gave up 4 bases and J gave up 0 bases, with 13 bases separating them. CDR3 size: 15 residues. CDR3 loop: CASSPGLTCSYEQYF. The CDR3 region has the DNA TGTGCCAGCAGCCCGGGGCTCACCTGCTCCTACGAGCAGTACTTC.

This clonotype has ten or more counts. The V call is TRBV7-9, the J call TRBJ2-7; 10 bases match TRBD1. The ends lost 5 bases at V and 2 bases at J; junction bases unmatched: 6. The length of the CDR3 is 15 residues. The V gene's germline CDR1 is SEHNR and CDR2 FQNEAQ (reference sequence). The CDR3 DNA sequence: TGTGCCAGCAGCGTTCCGGGACAGGGGACCTACGAGCAGTACTTC. Encoded protein: CASSVPGQGTYEQYF.

This clonotype was counted at least ten times. The V call is TRBV7-9, the J call TRBJ2-7; D is undetermined. CDR1 is SEHNR and CDR2 is FQNEAQ in the germline V gene (reference sequence). CDR3 size: 11 residues. V lost 1 base, J lost 6 bases, and 4 bases lay in between. The CDR3 bases are TGTGCCAGCAGCTTAGAATCCGAGCAGTACTTC. Residues: CASSLESEQYF. Looking up the rest from reference TRBV7-9 and TRBJ2-7 gives the full variable domain: DTGVSQNPRHKITKRGQNVTFRCDPISEHNRLYWYRQTLGQGPEFLTYFQNEAQLEKSRLLSDRFSAERPKGSFSTLEIQRTEQGDSAMYLCASSLESEQYFGPGTRLTVT.

This clonotype was seen repeatedly, ten times or more. The chain couples TRBV29-1 to TRBJ2-3, with a possible D match to TRBD1 (5 bases). The CDR3 extends over 14 amino acids. Germline V gene lookup returns CDR1 SQVTM and CDR2 ANQGSEA. The V end was cut by 7 bases, the J end by 2 bases, with 16 bases between. Written as DNA, the CDR3 is TGCAGCGCCCTCGGTACAGGAGACACAGATACGCAGTATTTT. Residues: CSALGTGDTDTQYF.

This clonotype has a count of ten or more. This rearrangement joins TRBV7-9 to TRBJ1-2; the D is unclear. Trimming stripped 7 bases from V and 4 bases from J, with 19 bases between. This CDR3 comprises 15 residues. From germline, CDR1 is SEHNR and CDR2 FQNEAQ (reference sequence). The CDR3 coding sequence is TGTGCCAGCACCCCCGGGGAGCAGGTCTTCTATGGCTACACCTTC. Its protein is CASTPGEQVFYGYTF.

CDR3 nucleotides: TGCAGTGCAGGGACAGGGGGCTACAATGAGCAGTTCTTC. This gives the protein CSAGTGGYNEQFF. This chain uses TRBV20-1 with TRBJ2-1; 11 bases are shared with TRBD1. V lost 6 bases, J lost 3 bases, and 1 base stayed unmatched. Germline-derived CDR1 and CDR2 are DFQATT and SNEGSKA (reference sequence). The CDR3 extends over 13 amino acids.

This clonotype appeared many times. Here the CDR3 DNA reads TGTGCCAGTAGCCTGACGGGTGCCACAGATACGCAGTATTTT. Translation gives CASSLTGATDTQYF. The rearrangement uses TRBV19 and TRBJ2-3; no clear D. Trimming took off 6 bases at V and 2 bases at J, with 12 bases between the two ends. From germline, CDR1 is LNHDA and CDR2 SQIVND (reference sequence). The CDR3 extends over 14 amino acids.

This clonotype was seen ten or more times. The V and J genes are TRBV2 and TRBJ2-2, with a possible D match to TRBD2 (5 bases). V was cut by 7 bases and J by 1 base, with 13 bases left in between. Germline-derived CDR1 and CDR2 are SNHLY and FYNNEI. CDR3 size: 15 residues. The CDR3 is CASNVYGENTGELFF. The CDR3 nucleotides are TGTGCCAGCAATGTATACGGGGAGAACACCGGGGAGCTGTTTTTT.

This clonotype was picked up many times. This chain joins TRBV5-5 and TRBJ2-2, with no clear D. With 0 bases removed from V and 6 bases from J, the gap between germline ends came to 9 bases. The CDR3 totals 14 residues. CDR1 SGHKS and CDR2 YYEKEE come from the germline V gene (reference sequence). The CDR3 DNA is TGTGCCAGCAGCTTGGCCTTATACTCCGGGGAGCTGTTTTTT. Its translation is CASSLALYSGELFF.

This clonotype was counted at least ten times. J is TRBJ1-1 and V is TRBV5-1; unclear D gene. The CDR3 extends over 14 amino acids. With 2 bases removed from V and 0 bases from J, the gap between germline ends came to 8 bases. Germline V CDR1 and CDR2: SGHRS, YFSETQ. The CDR3 region has the DNA TGCGCCAGCAGCTTTGGCACCATGAACACTGAAGCTTTCTTT. Translation: CASSFGTMNTEAFF.

This rearrangement joins TRBV11-2 to TRBJ1-1; TRBD1 is a possible D gene (5 bases). The CDR3 has 11 amino acids. Looked up from germline, CDR1 is SGHAT and CDR2 is FQNNGV. Trimming took 4 bases from V and 11 from J, leaving 11 bases between them. This CDR3 is CASSSGTAAFF. As DNA, the CDR3 is TGTGCCAGCAGCTCCGGGACGGCGGCTTTCTTT.

This clonotype came up many times. This chain links TRBV20-1 with TRBJ2-5, with a possible D match to TRBD2 (5 bases). The ends were cut back, 4 bases at V and 4 bases at J, with 16 bases in the middle. The CDR3 contains 14 residues. Germline CDR1 DFQATT, CDR2 SNEGSKA (reference sequence). The CDR3 protein is CSANGHGVLETQYF. CDR3 in DNA: TGCAGTGCTAATGGGCACGGGGTCTTAGAGACCCAGTACTTC.

The gene calls are TRBV4-1 and TRBJ2-2; TRBD1 is a possible D gene (6 bases). Deletions cut 4 bases from V and 0 bases from J, with 9 bases between. There are 15 residues in the CDR3. The germline gives CDR1 MGHRA, CDR2 YSYEKL. Written as DNA, the CDR3 is TGCGCCAGCAGCCGTGGGGGCGCGAACACCGGGGAGCTGTTTTTT. Amino acids: CASSRGGANTGELFF.

In this sample, this clonotype turned up a few times. V gene TRBV7-6 combines with J gene TRBJ1-2; tentative D call: TRBD1 (5 bases). CDR1 and CDR2 from the germline V gene are SGHVS and FNYEAQ. V lost 6 bases to trimming and J lost 1 base, with 15 bases between them. The CDR3 is made up of 15 amino acids. Written as DNA, the CDR3 is TGTGCCAGCAGACGAATGCAGGGTCTTAACTATGGCTACACCTTC. It encodes CASRRMQGLNYGYTF. The full variable domain, in which reference TRBV7-6 and TRBJ1-2 provide the parts outside the CDR3, is GAGVSQSPRYKVTKRGQDVALRCDPISGHVSLYWYRQALGQGPEFLTYFNYEAQQDKSGLPNDRFSAERPEGSISTLTIQRTEQRDSAMYRCASRRMQGLNYGYTFGSGTRLTVV.

This clonotype was detected many times. The chain couples TRBV6-1 to TRBJ1-2; 9 bases align to TRBD1. V dropped 8 bases and J dropped 6; count of bases not matched to a gene: 10. Germline V gene data show CDR1 as MNHNS and CDR2 as SASEGT. CDR3 length: 14 amino acids. The CDR3 DNA follows: TGTGCCAGCGGGGCCAAGACAGGGGGGCATGGCTACACCTTC. Its protein is CASGAKTGGHGYTF.

This clonotype has a count of ten or more. The gene calls are TRBV6-5 and TRBJ2-3, with D perhaps given as TRBD1 or TRBD2 (7 bases each). V was clipped by 6 bases and J by 5 bases, with 18 bases between them. This CDR3 is 15 amino acids long. Germline V CDR1 and CDR2: MNHEY, SVGAGI. CDR3 in DNA: TGTGCCAGCAGCCAGGGGAGGGGGCCGGGAGATACGCAGTATTTT. Its translation is CASSQGRGPGDTQYF.

There are many counts of this clonotype. The V gene is TRBV7-2, the J gene TRBJ1-5, with no clear D. The CDR3 is 14 residues long. From germline, CDR1 is SGHTA and CDR2 FQGNSA. V was clipped by 5 bases and J by 0 bases, with 8 bases between them. The CDR3: CASSPWGSNQPQHF. DNA for the CDR3: TGTGCCAGCAGCCCTTGGGGTAGCAATCAGCCCCAGCATTTT. Drawing the rest from reference TRBV7-2 and TRBJ1-5, the complete variable domain is GAGVSQSPSNKVTEKGKDVELRCDPISGHTALYWYRQSLGQGLEFLIYFQGNSAPDKSGLPSDRFSAERTGGSVSTLTIQRTQQEDSAVYLCASSPWGSNQPQHFGDGTRLSIL.

The J gene is TRBJ2-7, the V gene TRBV20-1; possible D gene TRBD2, 6 bases. Trimming left V 4 bases short and J 0 bases short, with 16 bases between. The germline CDR1 and CDR2 sequences are DFQATT and SNEGSKA (reference sequence). The CDR3 extends over 15 amino acids. The CDR3 loop is CSANRGKSDSYEQYF. The CDR3, as DNA: TGCAGTGCTAACCGGGGGAAGTCGGACTCCTACGAGCAGTACTTC.

This clonotype has only a few counts. In DNA, the CDR3 is TGTGCCAGCAAACTAGGGGGAAGTGAGCAGTTCTTC. The encoded protein is CASKLGGSEQFF. This rearrangement joins TRBV5-8 to TRBJ2-1; the D gene is possibly TRBD1 (6 bases). The ends were cut back, 6 bases at V and 9 bases at J, with 13 bases in the middle. This CDR3 has 12 residues. Germline values: CDR1 SGHTS, CDR2 YDEGEE. Using reference TRBV5-8 and TRBJ2-1 for the parts outside the CDR3, the full variable domain is EAGVTQSPTHLIKTRGQQATLRCSPISGHTSVYWYQQALGLGLQFLLWYDEGEERNRGNFPPRFSGRQFPNYSSELNVNALELEDSALYLCASKLGGSEQFFGPGTRLTVL.

This clonotype occurred many times. This sequence joins TRBV5-5 and TRBJ1-6; no reliable D call. Trimming shortened V by 2 bases and J by 5 bases, and 8 bases separated the two germline ends. This CDR3 is built from 14 residues. CDR1 SGHKS and CDR2 YYEKEE come from the germline V gene (reference sequence). CDR3 sequence reads: CASSFGLDNSPLHF. The CDR3 DNA reads as TGTGCCAGCAGCTTCGGGCTGGATAATTCACCCCTCCACTTT.

The rearrangement links TRBV12-3 or TRBV12-4 to TRBJ2-6; D not resolved. The V end was cut by 2 bases, the J end by 0 bases, with 5 bases between. There are 15 residues in the CDR3. The CDR3 coding sequence is TGTGCCAGCAGTTTATCGCGCTCTGGGGCCAACGTCCTGACTTTC. Its translation: CASSLSRSGANVLTF.

This clonotype was observed at least ten times. The chain links TRBV5-5 to TRBJ1-1, with D perhaps matching TRBD1 (5 bases). The germline CDR1 and CDR2 sequences are SGHKS and YYEKEE (reference sequence). V was cut by 4 bases and J by 4 bases, with 20 bases left in between. CDR3 length: 16 residues. The CDR3 sequence: CASSPRYGERGTEAFF. The CDR3 nucleotides read TGTGCCAGCAGCCCGCGGTATGGGGAAAGGGGCACTGAAGCTTTCTTT.

The sample holds many counts of this clonotype. The genes are TRBV6-5 and TRBJ1-1; 8 nucleotides line up with TRBD1. CDR3 size: 15 residues. The V gene end was trimmed by 6 bases and the J gene end by 6 bases; junction bases not matched to a gene: 12. Germline loops: CDR1 MNHEY, CDR2 SVGAGI. The CDR3 region is CASRVQQGVSPEAFF. The CDR3 DNA is TGTGCCAGCAGGGTCCAACAGGGGGTCAGCCCTGAAGCTTTCTTT.